The 7 T cell receptor beta chains given below trace back to one sample, sequenced in a study of regulatory T cells in long-lasting Graves disease. CDR3-region Arm-PCR and iRepertoire HTBI primers produced the TCR beta libraries. TCRdb itself ran the multiplex PCR reads through MiXCR, one entry per CDR3 protein. The table shows more than 300,000 distinct CDR3 sequences, with around 20% occurring only once. The time point denotes: persistent/refractory GD, antithyroid drugs over 5 years with positive TRAb. The TCR library used RNA extracted from PBMCs. The sequencing here drew on peripheral blood mononuclear cells (PBMCs), taken when the disease was refractory, from a patient treated with antithyroid drugs. Receptors were obtained from a female donor with Graves disease.

V usage is TRBV20-1 and J usage is TRBJ1-5; 7 bases are shared with TRBD1. The V gene end was trimmed by 1 base and the J gene end by 0 bases; junction bases not matched to a gene: 6. The CDR3 runs 16 residues. CDR1 and CDR2 (germline): DFQATT, SNEGSKA (reference sequence). CDR3 amino acids: CSARGRRTGSNQPQHF. The DNA of the CDR3 is TGCAGTGCTAGAGGAAGGAGGACAGGTAGCAATCAGCCCCAGCATTTT.

CDR3 loop: CASSAPGLGDEQFF. CDR3 DNA: TGTGCCAGCAGCGCACCGGGACTAGGGGATGAGCAGTTCTTC. This chain connects TRBV9 to TRBJ2-1, with 8 positions matching TRBD2. V lost 3 bases to trimming and J lost 8 bases; unmatched junction nucleotides: 7. The CDR3 runs to 14 residues. Germline CDR1 and CDR2: SGDLS and YYNGEE.

This clonotype was seen many times. The chain employs TRBV2 and TRBJ1-5; D is unresolved. CDR3 length equals 15 residues. V lost 0 bases, J lost 9 bases, and 15 bases lay in between. Germline V lookup: CDR1 SNHLY, CDR2 FYNNEI. DNA of the CDR3: TGTGCCAGCAGTGAAGCTGGGGTAATGGTTCGGCCCCAGCATTTT. Translated, it gives CASSEAGVMVRPQHF.

This chain connects TRBV29-1 to TRBJ2-3, with D possibly being TRBD2 (5 bases). The V gene's germline CDR1 is SQVTM and CDR2 ANQGSEA. This CDR3 is built from 13 residues. The V end was cut by 5 bases, the J end by 4 bases, with 13 bases between. CDR3 amino acids: CSVREGASDTQYF. CDR3 in DNA: TGCAGCGTTAGAGAGGGAGCATCAGATACGCAGTATTTT.

This clonotype appeared many times. This chain uses TRBV30 with TRBJ1-5, with 8 nucleotides matching TRBD1. This CDR3 spans 15 amino acids. Germline CDR1 and CDR2: GTSNPN and SVGIG (reference sequence). V trimming: 0 bases; J trimming: 6 bases; junction bases outside the gene matches: 7. This chain's CDR3 is CAWSVRQGAFQPQHF. The CDR3 DNA reads as TGTGCCTGGAGTGTTCGTCAGGGGGCTTTTCAGCCCCAGCATTTT.

This clonotype was counted at least ten times. The chain employs TRBV18 and TRBJ1-5; 8 bases match TRBD1. V dropped 8 bases and J dropped 4; count of bases not matched to a gene: 4. The CDR3 contains 13 residues. From germline, CDR1 is KGHSH and CDR2 LQKENI. The chain's CDR3 is CASSGQGNQPQHF. The CDR3 DNA is TGTGCCAGCAGTGGACAGGGAAATCAGCCCCAGCATTTT.

The chain is built from TRBV28 and TRBJ2-3; possible D gene TRBD2, 5 bases. V lost 5 bases and J 2 bases, leaving 11 bases between the germline ends. CDR1 MDHEN and CDR2 SYDVKM come from the germline V gene. The CDR3 is 14 amino acids. CDR3 nucleotide sequence: TGTGCCAGCAGTCTTACGACTAACACAGATACGCAGTATTTT. Translated, it gives CASSLTTNTDTQYF. Together with reference TRBV28 and TRBJ2-3, the CDR3 gives the full variable domain: DVKVTQSSRYLVKRTGEKVFLECVQDMDHENMFWYRQDPGLGLRLIYFSYDVKMKEKGDIPEGYSVSREKKERFSLILESASTNQTSMYLCASSLTTNTDTQYFGPGTRLTVL.